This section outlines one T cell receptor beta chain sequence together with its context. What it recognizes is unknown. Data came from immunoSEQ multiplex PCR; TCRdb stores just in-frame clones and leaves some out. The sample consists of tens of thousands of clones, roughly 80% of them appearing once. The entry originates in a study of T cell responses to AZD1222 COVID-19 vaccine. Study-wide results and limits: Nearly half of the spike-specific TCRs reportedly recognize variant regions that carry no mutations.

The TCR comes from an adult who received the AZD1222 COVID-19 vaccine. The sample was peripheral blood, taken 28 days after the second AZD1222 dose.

The CDR3, as DNA: TGTGCCAGCAGCTCCATGGGGGGATCGGTCACCGGGGAGCTGTTTTTT. Translation gives CASSSMGGSVTGELFF. The chain couples TRBV9 to TRBJ2-2; D is perhaps TRBD2 (6 bases). This CDR3 is built from 16 residues. The germline CDR1 and CDR2 sequences are SGDLS and YYNGEE. V was shortened by 4 bases and J by 4 bases, with 17 bases between the two germline ends.